The entry that follows covers one TCR beta chain sequence. V was clipped by 0 bases and J by 1 base; unmatched bases: 0. The CDR3 has 15 amino acids. In germline, CDR1 is MNHNY, CDR2 SVGAGI (reference sequence). Each post-transplant marrow sample came from the posterior iliac crest or another site. This entry belongs to a study of graft-versus-host responses after intestinal transplantation. Sequencing was performed with immunoSEQ multiplex PCR; in TCRdb, only in-frame clones are kept and a portion is missing. The sample includes about 10,000 clones, nearly 95% seen only once; the top ten take about a sixth.

The chain couples TRBV6-6 to TRBJ1-3; 7 bases align to TRBD1. The receptor's source is a human patient who received an intestinal transplant, so some T cells may come from the graft donor. The sample here was bone marrow, taken around 520 days after intestinal transplantation. CDR3: CASSYSQGSGNTIYF. The CDR3 DNA sequence: TGTGCCAGCAGTTACTCACAGGGGTCTGGAAACACCATATATTTT.